The source of this T cell receptor (beta chain) is a study of T cells in Graves' hyperthyroidism and ophthalmopathy. RNA transcripts yielded amplified TCR beta CDR3 regions. The TCR CDR3 first-round RT-PCR relied on the HTBI primer set. TCRdb reanalysed the multiplex PCR reads using MiXCR and keeps one entry per CDR3 protein. The data contain a few hundred thousand distinct CDR3 sequences, around 42% of them singletons. The CDR3 runs 14 residues. Trimming removed 3 bases from V and 9 bases from J; junction bases left unmatched: 6. Germline-derived CDR1 and CDR2 are ENHRY and SYGVKD. Sequencing was performed on peripheral blood or thyroid tissue (not recorded which). This rearrangement joins TRBV10-3 to TRBJ2-1; 9 bases line up with TRBD1. The origin of this receptor is a woman younger than 30 with Graves' hyperthyroidism. CDR3 loop: CAISEEVDRGEQFF. CDR3 sequence (DNA): TGTGCCATCAGTGAAGAGGTGGACAGGGGTGAGCAGTTCTTC.